One sample yielded the 27 T cell receptor beta chains listed below, sequenced in a study of T cells after yellow fever vaccination. MiXCR, run by TCRdb on the 5' RACE reads, gives a single entry per CDR3 protein. The table lists just under 600,000 distinct CDR3 sequences, roughly 12% of them singletons. The source material was PBMCs, sampled on the day of the yellow fever booster vaccination. The receptors originated from a man under 40 who received the YFV17D yellow fever vaccine.

This clonotype was picked up a small number of times. This rearrangement joins TRBV7-2 to TRBJ2-7; 11 bases are a match to TRBD2. V gave up 1 base and J gave up 5 bases; unmatched junction bases: 7. CDR1 is SGHTA and CDR2 is FQGNSA in the germline V gene. The CDR3 has 16 amino acids. CDR3 nucleotides: TGTGCCAGCAGCTTAGGTCTAGCGGGGGGAACCAACGAGCAGTACTTC. Protein product: CASSLGLAGGTNEQYF.

Concerning this clonotype itself: Given a much more abundant clone one base away, this may be a read error. The chain employs TRBV7-3 and TRBJ2-1; D uncertain. The CDR3 consists of 12 residues. In germline, CDR1 is SGHTA, CDR2 FQGTGA. The DNA for the CDR3 is TGTGCCGGCAGCTTTGCCGGGAATGAGCAGTTCTTC. It specifies CAGSFAGNEQFF. Full variable domain (missing parts from reference TRBV7-3 and TRBJ2-1): GAGVSQTPSNKVTEKGKYVELRCDPISGHTALYWYRQSLGQGPEFLIYFQGTGAADDSGLPNDRFFAVRPEGSVSTLKIQRTERGDSAVYLCAGSFAGNEQFFGPGTRLTVL.

The chain employs TRBV10-3 and TRBJ2-2, with TRBD2 as a possible D gene (5 bases). Trimming took off 1 base at V and 5 bases at J, with 8 bases between the two ends. From germline, CDR1 is ENHRY and CDR2 SYGVKD. The CDR3 consists of 14 residues. The CDR3 loop is CAISELEGTGELFF. The CDR3 DNA reads TGTGCCATCAGTGAGTTAGAGGGTACCGGGGAGCTGTTTTTT.

CDR3 DNA: TGTGCCAGCAGCGCGGAGGGGACAGGGATTTTAACAGATACGCAGTATTTT. Protein product: CASSAEGTGILTDTQYF. The V and J genes are TRBV9 and TRBJ2-3; 9 bases are a match to TRBD1. The germline gives CDR1 SGDLS, CDR2 YYNGEE. Germline trimming cut 3 bases from V and 3 bases from J; bases unmatched to any gene: 11. The CDR3 extends over 17 amino acids.

This clonotype was picked up a small number of times. The chain couples TRBV21-1 to TRBJ2-2; the DNA was not compared with TRBD1, the D call given in the table. TRBV21-1 has pseudogene status. This CDR3 is 16 amino acids long. CDR3 sequence (DNA): TGTGCCAGCACCCCGTCCGGGACCGCGAACACCGGGGAGCTGTTTTTT. Its protein is CASTPSGTANTGELFF.

The chain recombines TRBV12-3 or TRBV12-4 with TRBJ1-5; D is unclear. Between the trimmed V and J ends, which lost 6 bases and 1 base, there was a span of 4 bases. The CDR3 has 12 amino acids. The CDR3 loop is CASRESNQPQHF. The CDR3 region has the DNA TGTGCCAGCAGAGAAAGCAATCAGCCCCAGCATTTT.

The chain links TRBV10-3 to TRBJ2-2; no clear D. Germline loops: CDR1 ENHRY, CDR2 SYGVKD. The CDR3 has 15 amino acids. Trimming took 2 bases from V and 3 from J, leaving 10 bases between them. CDR3 sequence: CAISEDAAYTGELFF. The CDR3 DNA reads TGTGCCATCAGTGAGGACGCCGCTTACACCGGGGAGCTGTTTTTT.

This clonotype was seen many times. The V gene is TRBV12-3 or TRBV12-4, the J gene TRBJ2-7; TRBD1 matches at 11 bases. V lost 4 bases to trimming and J lost 5 bases; unmatched junction nucleotides: 4. This CDR3 contains 14 residues. The CDR3 is CASSWTGGRNEQYF. CDR3 sequence (DNA): TGTGCCAGCAGTTGGACAGGGGGCAGGAACGAGCAGTACTTC.

This clonotype was observed many times. The gene calls are TRBV7-2 and TRBJ2-5, with 11 positions matching TRBD2. Germline loops: CDR1 SGHTA, CDR2 FQGNSA. The CDR3 spans 17 residues. V was pared by 5 bases and J by 2 bases, with 10 bases of the junction left unmatched. CDR3: CASSTRLAGTLQETQYF. DNA of the CDR3: TGTGCCAGCAGCACACGACTAGCGGGAACCCTACAAGAGACCCAGTACTTC.

This clonotype was detected a few times. CDR3 nucleotides: TGTGCCAGCAGTTACCGGGACACCTACTATGGCTACACCTTC. It codes for CASSYRDTYYGYTF. V is TRBV6-5 and J is TRBJ1-2; the D gene is possibly TRBD1 (6 bases). Germline-derived CDR1 and CDR2 are MNHEY and SVGAGI. V shed 2 bases and J shed 3 bases, with 10 bases lying between them. This CDR3 is 14 amino acids long.

J is TRBJ2-1 and V is TRBV7-3; 12 bases are shared with TRBD2. The CDR3 runs to 14 residues. J lost 8 bases, V lost 5 bases, and 4 bases had no gene match. CDR1 and CDR2 (germline): SGHTA, FQGTGA. The chain's CDR3 is CASSLAGGSYEQFF. The CDR3 DNA is TGTGCCAGCAGCCTAGCGGGAGGGTCCTATGAGCAGTTCTTC.

This clonotype was counted a few times. This chain uses TRBV6-1 with TRBJ1-2; a possible D gene is TRBD1 (5 bases). The germline V gene encodes CDR1 MNHNS and CDR2 SASEGT. The CDR3 is made up of 16 amino acids. The V gene lost 6 bases and the J gene lost 4 bases, with 21 bases spanning the gap. CDR3 amino acids: CASRPTGRTKSYGYTF. The CDR3 bases are TGTGCCAGCAGGCCTACCGGACGGACAAAGTCCTATGGCTACACCTTC.

The rearrangement joins TRBV6-5 to TRBJ1-1; D remains ambiguous. Germline CDR1 is MNHEY and CDR2 is SVGAGI. V was cut by 6 bases and J by 1 base, with 3 bases left in between. The CDR3 contains 11 residues. Written as DNA, the CDR3 is TGTGCCAGCAGGTGGAACACTGAAGCTTTCTTT. Protein sequence: CASRWNTEAFF.

This clonotype came up a few times. The V gene is TRBV7-9, the J gene TRBJ2-1; TRBD1 agrees at 12 bases. This CDR3 is built from 14 residues. Germline values: CDR1 SEHNR, CDR2 FQNEAQ (reference sequence). With 6 bases clipped from V and 5 bases from J, the junction kept 2 bases outside the gene matches. Here the CDR3 DNA reads TGTGCCAGCAGGGGACAGGGGGCAAACAATGAGCAGTTCTTC. Protein product: CASRGQGANNEQFF.

This clonotype was seen a few times. The chain couples TRBV20-1 to TRBJ1-2; perhaps TRBD1 as D (5 bases). The CDR3 sequence is 12 residues long. V lost 5 bases and J lost 4, with 11 bases in between. Germline-derived CDR1 and CDR2 are DFQATT and SNEGSKA (reference sequence). CDR3 loop: CSAGGTLYGYTF. The CDR3 bases are TGCAGTGCTGGGGGGACCCTCTATGGCTACACCTTC.

The sample holds many counts of this clonotype. The genes are TRBV7-2 and TRBJ1-1; no clear D. V lost 2 bases to trimming and J lost 0 bases, with 4 bases between them. CDR1 and CDR2 from the germline V gene are SGHTA and FQGNSA. CDR3 length: 13 residues. The CDR3 bases are TGTGCCAGCAGCTTATCGTTGAACACTGAAGCTTTCTTT. This translates into CASSLSLNTEAFF.

This clonotype was detected only a few times. This sequence joins TRBV28 and TRBJ2-7; perhaps TRBD2 as D (5 bases). The ends were cut back, 8 bases at V and 6 bases at J, with 26 bases in the middle. The CDR3 extends over 16 amino acids. CDR1 and CDR2 from the germline V gene are MDHEN and SYDVKM. The CDR3 coding sequence is TGTGCCAGCGGCTCGGAGGCAGCCATACCCCTACGCGAGCAGTACTTC. It codes for CASGSEAAIPLREQYF. Full variable domain (rest looked up from reference TRBV28 and TRBJ2-7): DVKVTQSSRYLVKRTGEKVFLECVQDMDHENMFWYRQDPGLGLRLIYFSYDVKMKEKGDIPEGYSVSREKKERFSLILESASTNQTSMYLCASGSEAAIPLREQYFGPGTRLTVT.

This clonotype turned up a few times. The chain employs TRBV29-1 and TRBJ2-7; TRBD1 matches 7 bases. V dropped 7 bases and J dropped 5; count of bases not matched to a gene: 20. This CDR3 has 16 amino acids. The germline gives CDR1 SQVTM, CDR2 ANQGSEA. CDR3 sequence: CSAYPRQGVSFHEQYF. As DNA, the CDR3 is TGCAGCGCCTACCCCCGACAGGGAGTATCATTCCACGAGCAGTACTTC.

In this sample, this clonotype turned up many times. The chain recombines TRBV19 with TRBJ2-5; D remains ambiguous. Trimming pared 6 bases from V and 4 bases from J, leaving 12 bases between. Germline loops: CDR1 LNHDA, CDR2 SQIVND (reference sequence). The CDR3 is 13 amino acids. The chain's CDR3 is CASRWAAGETQYF. In DNA form, the CDR3 reads TGTGCCAGTAGGTGGGCGGCCGGAGAGACCCAGTACTTC.

The table lists this clonotype with a few counts. This chain links TRBV12-3 or TRBV12-4 with TRBJ2-1; D is uncertain. V was pared by 6 bases and J by 10 bases, with 10 bases between. The CDR3 has 11 amino acids. The CDR3 loop is CASSPTYEQFF. The CDR3 DNA is TGTGCCAGCAGCCCAACGTACGAGCAGTTCTTC.

This clonotype was counted between two and nine times. The chain employs TRBV3-1 and TRBJ1-4, with 8 positions matching TRBD1. The germline CDR1 and CDR2 sequences are LGHDT and YNNKEL (reference sequence). There are 13 residues in the CDR3. V lost 7 bases to trimming and J lost 8 bases; unmatched junction nucleotides: 6. CDR3 DNA: TGTGCCAGCAACGGACAGGGCGGAGAAAAACTGTTTTTT. Protein product: CASNGQGGEKLFF. The full variable domain, completed using reference TRBV3-1 and TRBJ1-4, is DTAVSQTPKYLVTQMGNDKSIKCEQNLGHDTMYWYKQDSKKFLKIMFSYNNKELIINETVPNRFSPKSPDKAHLNLHINSLELGDSAVYFCASNGQGGEKLFFGSGTQLSVL.

This clonotype appeared once. The chain joins TRBV5-1 to TRBJ2-2; 9 bases align to TRBD2. Trimming removed 5 bases from V and 6 bases from J; junction bases left unmatched: 5. Germline V gives CDR1 SGHRS, CDR2 YFSETQ. CDR3 length equals 14 residues. CDR3 bases: TGCGCCAGCAGGGCCGGGACTAGCCCCGGGGAGCTGTTTTTT. Translated, it gives CASRAGTSPGELFF.

This clonotype has just a few counts. This chain joins TRBV7-2 and TRBJ1-1; unclear D gene. The CDR3 is 15 amino acids. CDR1 is SGHTA and CDR2 is FQGNSA in the germline V gene. Deletions cut 5 bases from V and 1 base from J, with 14 bases between. The CDR3 protein is CASSPRPTGNTEAFF. CDR3 DNA sequence: TGTGCCAGCAGCCCAAGACCCACTGGGAACACTGAAGCTTTCTTT.

This clonotype was detected a few times. The chain combines TRBV7-9 with TRBJ2-5, with TRBD2 matching 9 bases. CDR1 and CDR2 (germline): SEHNR, FQNEAQ (reference sequence). V was pared by 5 bases and J by 4 bases, with 11 bases of the junction left unmatched. The CDR3 loop spans 16 amino acids. CDR3 protein: CASSVLAGGPSETQYF. Written as DNA, the CDR3 is TGTGCCAGCAGCGTATTGGCGGGAGGGCCCTCAGAGACCCAGTACTTC.

This clonotype was seen only a few times. The genes are TRBV5-1 and TRBJ2-5, with D perhaps being TRBD1 or TRBD2 (5 bases each). Germline assignment: CDR1 SGHRS and CDR2 YFSETQ. The length of the CDR3 is 12 residues. Deletions cut 7 bases from V and 5 bases from J, with 12 bases between. Here the CDR3 reads CASRVGPETQYF. CDR3 coding DNA: TGCGCCAGCCGGGTGGGACCCGAGACCCAGTACTTC.

The chain employs TRBV3-1 and TRBJ2-4; maybe TRBD1 (7 bases). V was clipped by 3 bases and J by 7 bases, with 16 bases between them. The CDR3 has 15 amino acids. From germline, CDR1 is LGHDT and CDR2 YNNKEL (reference sequence). The CDR3 sequence is CASSQKAAGGNIQYF. The CDR3 DNA sequence: TGTGCCAGCAGCCAGAAGGCGGCAGGGGGGAACATTCAGTACTTC.

The V and J genes are TRBV20-1 and TRBJ2-1, with TRBD2 identical over 14 bases. This CDR3 region has 18 residues. With V trimmed by 5 bases and J by 7 bases, 16 bases remained unmatched. CDR1 and CDR2 (germline): DFQATT, SNEGSKA (reference sequence). The CDR3, as DNA: TGCAGTGCTCTCCCGGGACTAGCGGGAGCTTTCGGGGAGAATGAGCAGTTCTTC. Protein: CSALPGLAGAFGENEQFF.